The 19 T cell receptor beta chains reported below all come from one sample, sequenced in a study of blood T cell repertoires in COVID-19. Sequencing used immunoSEQ multiplex PCR; TCRdb keeps in-frame clones, though not all of them. The table shows about 180,000 clones, with more than 75% occurring only once. Sequences were obtained from PBMCs or T cells enriched from blood (not recorded which). These receptors all stem from a woman between 45 and 60 years old who had recovered from COVID-19.

The chain carries TRBV5-8 and TRBJ2-1; TRBD1 agrees at 11 bases. Germline loops: CDR1 SGHTS, CDR2 YDEGEE. V gave up 4 bases and J gave up 8 bases; unmatched junction bases: 5. This CDR3 has 14 residues. The CDR3 region is CASSPGTGGHEQFF. The CDR3 coding sequence is TGTGCCAGCAGCCCCGGGACAGGGGGTCATGAGCAGTTCTTC. The variable domain in full, completed from reference TRBV5-8 and TRBJ2-1, reads EAGVTQSPTHLIKTRGQQATLRCSPISGHTSVYWYQQALGLGLQFLLWYDEGEERNRGNFPPRFSGRQFPNYSSELNVNALELEDSALYLCASSPGTGGHEQFFGPGTRLTVL.

The CDR3 DNA follows: TGTGCCAGCAGCTTGTCCGGGACAGAATATCAGCCCCAGCATTTT. Translation: CASSLSGTEYQPQHF. V and J are TRBV5-5 and TRBJ1-5; 7 bases align to TRBD1. Per the germline V gene, CDR1 is SGHKS and CDR2 is YYEKEE (reference sequence). The trim removed 1 base at V and 5 bases at J, leaving 6 bases unmatched. CDR3 size: 15 residues.

J is TRBJ1-2 and V is TRBV19, with D unclear. The ends were cut back, 4 bases at V and 8 bases at J, with 8 bases in the middle. This CDR3 is 11 amino acids long. The germline V gene has CDR1 LNHDA and CDR2 SQIVND (reference sequence). Here the CDR3 DNA reads TGTGCCAGTAGTACGCTAGGCGGCTACACCTTC. As protein: CASSTLGGYTF.

The V and J genes are TRBV18 and TRBJ1-6; TRBD1 matches at 8 bases. V was pared by 1 base and J by 4 bases, with 12 bases of the junction left unmatched. The germline V gene has CDR1 KGHSH and CDR2 LQKENI. The CDR3 extends over 19 amino acids. CDR3 amino acids: CASSPLSSAGGHYNSPLHF. For the CDR3, the DNA is TGTGCCAGCTCACCACTATCCTCGGCAGGGGGCCATTATAATTCACCCCTCCACTTT.

This chain connects TRBV30 to TRBJ1-5; weak D call: TRBD1 (6 bases). The V gene's germline CDR1 is GTSNPN and CDR2 SVGIG (reference sequence). V lost 2 bases, J lost 6 bases, and 11 bases lay in between. CDR3 length: 13 residues. The CDR3 nucleotides are TGTGCCTGGAGTCCCCGAGGGGGTCAGCCCCAGCATTTT. This gives the protein CAWSPRGGQPQHF.

This rearrangement joins TRBV9 to TRBJ1-2; a possible D gene is TRBD1 (5 bases). CDR1 and CDR2 from the germline V gene are SGDLS and YYNGEE. The length of the CDR3 is 15 residues. V shed 0 bases and J shed 6 bases, with 15 bases lying between them. The DNA for the CDR3 is TGTGCCAGCAGCGTAGATCGACCAGGGATCCATGGCTACACCTTC. Translated, it gives CASSVDRPGIHGYTF.

This rearrangement joins TRBV11-3 to TRBJ1-1; D is possibly TRBD1 (6 bases). The CDR3 has 14 residues. V was trimmed by 5 bases and J by 6 bases, leaving 16 bases between them. In germline, CDR1 is SGHNT, CDR2 YENEEA. The CDR3 sequence: CASSRRGARSEAFF. DNA of the CDR3: TGTGCCAGCAGCCGGCGGGGGGCAAGATCTGAAGCTTTCTTT.

This clone was recorded only once. V and J are TRBV6-2 or TRBV6-3 and TRBJ2-7; 7 bases map to TRBD1. Losses at the gene ends were 2 bases for V and 1 base for J; bases not matched to a gene: 5. Germline V lookup: CDR1 MNHEY, CDR2 SVGEGT. CDR3 size: 15 residues. The CDR3 protein is CASSYKPGGSYEQYF. CDR3 DNA: TGTGCCAGCAGTTACAAGCCAGGGGGATCCTACGAGCAGTACTTC.

The CDR3 DNA reads as TGTGCCAGCAGTGACTGGACAGTACTCGGGGAGCTGTTTTTT. Encoded protein: CASSDWTVLGELFF. This rearrangement joins TRBV2 to TRBJ2-2; possible D gene TRBD1, 6 bases. V was clipped by 3 bases and J by 7 bases, with 12 bases between them. This CDR3 comprises 14 residues. Germline-derived CDR1 and CDR2 are SNHLY and FYNNEI.

V gene TRBV5-1 combines with J gene TRBJ1-5, with D uncertain. Germline V gene data show CDR1 as SGHRS and CDR2 as YFSETQ. V was shortened by 0 bases and J by 0 bases, with 7 bases between the two germline ends. CDR3 length: 15 residues. The CDR3 nucleotides read TGCGCCAGCAGCTTGGACAGCTATAGCAATCAGCCCCAGCATTTT. This encodes CASSLDSYSNQPQHF.

Concerning this clone itself: One end of the junction does not line up with germline, which may come from a read error. This chain uses TRBV5-6 with TRBJ1-2, with D possibly TRBD1 on 5 matching bases. The V gene's germline CDR1 is SGHDT and CDR2 YYEEEE. This CDR3 contains 13 residues. The CDR3 nucleotides are TGTGCCAGCAGCTTGGAGGGTCGGACAAGGACGGTCTTC. Its translation: CASSLEGRTRTVF.

The chain uses TRBV7-8 and TRBJ2-2, with a weak D call TRBD2 (5 bases). The CDR3 length is 17 residues. Trimming removed 5 bases at V and 5 bases at J, with 21 bases between. Germline CDR1 SGHVS, CDR2 FQNEAQ. The CDR3 reads CASSHRSGGHTTGELFF. The CDR3 nucleotides are TGTGCCAGCAGCCACCGGTCGGGCGGGCATACTACCGGGGAGCTGTTTTTT.

The V gene is TRBV14, the J gene TRBJ2-1; TRBD2 aligns across 12 bases. Germline assignment: CDR1 SGHDN and CDR2 FVKESK. The CDR3 sequence is 15 residues long. Trimming at V came to 1 base and at J to 8 bases, leaving 3 bases not matched to a gene. The CDR3 nucleotides are TGTGCCAGCAGCCAAGCTAGCGGGAGGGTCGATGAGCAGTTCTTC. Its protein is CASSQASGRVDEQFF. Full variable domain (missing parts from reference TRBV14 and TRBJ2-1): EAGVTQFPSHSVIEKGQTVTLRCDPISGHDNLYWYRRVMGKEIKFLLHFVKESKQDESGMPNNRFLAERTGGTYSTLKVQPAELEDSGVYFCASSQASGRVDEQFFGPGTRLTVL.

The chain is built from TRBV28 and TRBJ2-4, with D perhaps TRBD1 (5 bases). The CDR3 runs 16 residues. The V end was cut by 5 bases, the J end by 1 base, with 15 bases between. Germline V lookup: CDR1 MDHEN, CDR2 SYDVKM. Written as DNA, the CDR3 is TGTGCCAGCAGTCCCGACCTCCAGGGCGCCAAAAACATTCAGTACTTC. Protein sequence: CASSPDLQGAKNIQYF.

This clone was seen only a few times. The chain is built from TRBV5-1 and TRBJ2-2, with a possible D match to TRBD2 (5 bases). The CDR3 runs to 19 residues. Germline V gene sequence: CDR1 SGHRS, CDR2 YFSETQ. V gave up 2 bases and J gave up 3 bases, with 23 bases separating them. The CDR3 loop reads CASSFMALRGGKDTGELFF. DNA for the CDR3: TGCGCCAGCAGCTTTATGGCCCTTCGAGGAGGAAAGGACACCGGGGAGCTGTTTTTT.

This clone was detected once. V is TRBV5-4 and J is TRBJ2-1; 10 positions match TRBD2. The CDR3 has 16 amino acids. CDR1 is SGHNT and CDR2 is YYREEE in the germline V gene (reference sequence). V lost 4 bases and J lost 8; bases outside the gene matches: 12. The CDR3 DNA reads as TGTGCCAGCAGCCCGAAGGCGTCTAGCGGGAGTCATGAGCAGTTCTTC. This codes for CASSPKASSGSHEQFF.

The DNA of the CDR3 is TGTGCCAGCAGTTCAGGGGCCTCTGGAAACACCATATATTTT. Amino acid sequence: CASSSGASGNTIYF. The chain uses TRBV6-5 and TRBJ1-3, with a possible D match to TRBD1 (6 bases). This CDR3 spans 14 amino acids. Germline lookup yields CDR1 MNHEY and CDR2 SVGAGI. Trimming left V 4 bases short and J 0 bases short, with 7 bases between.

V gene TRBV3-1 (or the pseudogene TRBV3-2) combines with J gene TRBJ1-4; unclear D gene. The CDR3 runs 13 residues. Trimming stripped 2 bases from V and 10 bases from J, with 11 bases between. Germline V gene sequence: CDR1 LGHDT, CDR2 YNNKEL (reference sequence). The CDR3 loop is CASSQIGSGKLFF. CDR3 DNA sequence: TGTGCCAGCAGCCAAATTGGCTCAGGAAAACTGTTTTTT.

The V call is TRBV11-3, the J call TRBJ2-1, with D maybe TRBD2 (6 bases). This CDR3 region has 15 residues. Germline CDR1 and CDR2: SGHNT and YENEEA. Trimming removed 5 bases at V and 0 bases at J, with 11 bases between. This CDR3 reads CASSPRDSSYNEQFF. The CDR3 coding sequence is TGTGCCAGCAGCCCGAGGGACTCCTCCTACAATGAGCAGTTCTTC. Complete variable domain (other parts from reference TRBV11-3 and TRBJ2-1): EAGVVQSPRYKIIEKKQPVAFWCNPISGHNTLYWYLQNLGQGPELLIRYENEEAVDDSQLPKDRFSAERLKGVDSTLKIQPAELGDSAVYLCASSPRDSSYNEQFFGPGTRLTVL.